These T cell receptor beta chains were read from a single sample in a study of regulatory T cells in long-lasting Graves disease. Using its own MiXCR run on the multiplex PCR reads, TCRdb lists one record per CDR3 protein. The table shows hundreds of thousands of distinct CDR3 sequences, with 25% to 30% occurring only once. This material consisted of peripheral blood mononuclear cells (PBMCs), taken when the disease was refractory, from a patient treated with antithyroid drugs. These receptors all stem from a female donor with Graves disease. Both conserved end residues are trimmed from each CDR3. D genes are given only for firm matches.

v_gene	j_gene	d_gene	CDR3aa
TRBV28	TRBJ1-1	NA	ASSSLNEAF
TRBV19	TRBJ1-2	NA	ASSTLDRKGGYT
TRBV27	TRBJ1-2	NA	ASSLFGADRHGYT
TRBV11-2	TRBJ1-1	NA	ASSLGAPAEAF
TRBV20-1	TRBJ2-7	NA	SAADTSYEQY
TRBV24-1	TRBJ1-4	TRBD1	ATSDSGQLNEKLF
TRBV28	TRBJ1-2	NA	ASLGGRGYGGYT
TRBV13	TRBJ1-6	NA	ASSLGPGRASNSPLH
TRBV5-1	TRBJ2-7	TRBD2	ASSFGSRGPGLAGRGEQY
TRBV6-9	TRBJ1-2	NA	ASSYLTGRENYGYT
TRBV7-9	TRBJ1-4	TRBD1	ASSSSRTGNEKLF
TRBV27	TRBJ1-2	NA	ASSLNSGYGYT
TRBV4-1	TRBJ1-4	NA	ASSLFYGPTNEKLF
TRBV20-1	TRBJ1-1	TRBD1	SAQTGRATEAF
TRBV6-1	TRBJ1-2	NA	ASSSSGRYGYT
TRBV5-1	TRBJ1-5	NA	ASSLDRAKGQPQH
TRBV7-2	TRBJ2-7	NA	ASSLASDTSSYEQY
TRBV5-6	TRBJ2-1	TRBD2	ASSLGGRLSYNEQF
TRBV7-6	TRBJ2-2	NA	ASSPTTVNTGELF
TRBV2	TRBJ2-4	TRBD2	ASRGHSGRMSKNIQY
TRBV29-1	TRBJ2-5	TRBD2	SVAGGQRETQY
TRBV11-2	TRBJ1-2	NA	ASSRDSVLRYGYT
TRBV9	TRBJ2-7	NA	ASSVGISDSVTYEQY
TRBV7-6	TRBJ1-1	NA	ASSLLSGMNTEAF
TRBV5-5	TRBJ1-1	TRBD1	ASSPLIGGSAEAF
TRBV9	TRBJ1-2	NA	ASSVSSDYGYT
TRBV7-6	TRBJ2-5	TRBD1	ASSEMGQILQETQY
TRBV6-5	TRBJ1-1	NA	ASSHPTETSSAF
TRBV12-3/TRBV12-4	TRBJ2-7	NA	ASSLGGSSYEQY
TRBV20-1	TRBJ2-2	TRBD2	SVLVRLAGGGGELF
TRBV4-2	TRBJ2-2	NA	ASSETGTTRGELF
TRBV10-3	TRBJ2-7	TRBD1	AIKPGQTLSYEQY
TRBV6-1	TRBJ1-2	NA	ASNPTVGGDGYT
TRBV20-1	TRBJ1-6	NA	SARDSKGSRSPLH
TRBV19	TRBJ2-5	NA	ASSITQGQETQY
TRBV5-1	TRBJ2-7	NA	ASSLAFQSSDEQY
TRBV12-3/TRBV12-4	TRBJ2-7	NA	ASSLETSAGYEQY
TRBV18	TRBJ2-5	TRBD1	ASSPPSGGRETQY
TRBV5-6	TRBJ1-2	NA	ASSLGFGYT
TRBV6-2/TRBV6-3	TRBJ1-1	NA	ASSSLSDTEAF
TRBV12-3/TRBV12-4	TRBJ2-6	TRBD1	ASRIDRAGASVLT
TRBV3-1	TRBJ1-1	NA	ASSQGVGTEAF
TRBV27	TRBJ1-5	NA	ASSLTAGADQPQH
TRBV4-1	TRBJ1-5	NA	ASSQEIGGYSNQPQH
TRBV11-2	TRBJ2-2	NA	ASSFGGYATGELF
TRBV27	TRBJ1-6	NA	ASRRTDRSPLH